The next 5 T cell receptor beta chains were all read from a single sample in a study of T cells after posttransplantation cyclophosphamide. Profiled with immunoSEQ multiplex PCR; TCRdb holds only in-frame clones, not every one. This sample has fewer than 12,000 clones, with roughly 86% found just once. Busulfan-fludarabine conditioning, marrow transplant, and cyclophosphamide on days +3 and +4 were administered. Sample: CD4+ T cells sorted from PBMCs, taken after allogeneic stem cell transplant with posttransplant cyclophosphamide. The origin of the receptors is a male patient in his 30s who received an allogeneic stem cell transplant from a related donor, was CMV-positive, and had acute GVHD only. Part of the T cell pool may stem from the graft donor.

The V call is TRBV7-2, the J call TRBJ2-7, with D tentatively TRBD2 (6 bases). The V gene lost 3 bases and the J gene lost 7 bases, with 10 bases spanning the gap. Germline V gene sequence: CDR1 SGHTA, CDR2 FQGNSA. CDR3 length: 12 residues. In DNA, the CDR3 is TGTGCCAGCAGCTTCGCAGGGAGGGAGCAGTACTTC. Protein: CASSFAGREQYF.

This chain links TRBV27 with TRBJ1-5; 11 bases align to TRBD1. With V trimmed by 5 bases and J by 6 bases, 6 bases remained unmatched. Germline CDR1 reads MNHEY; CDR2 reads SMNVEV (reference sequence). The CDR3 contains 15 residues. The CDR3 DNA reads as TGTGCCAGCAGTGGGACAGGGGGGATAGGTCAGCCCCAGCATTTT. It is translated as CASSGTGGIGQPQHF.

This rearrangement joins TRBV28 to TRBJ2-5; TRBD2 matches 10 bases. J gave up 2 bases and V 2 bases, and 2 bases lay outside the gene matches. The CDR3 is 15 amino acids. Germline lookup yields CDR1 MDHEN and CDR2 SYDVKM. CDR3 in DNA: TGTGCCAGCAGTTTACCGACTAGCGGGCAAGAGACCCAGTACTTC. Translating it yields CASSLPTSGQETQYF. The full variable domain, rest sourced from reference TRBV28 and TRBJ2-5, is DVKVTQSSRYLVKRTGEKVFLECVQDMDHENMFWYRQDPGLGLRLIYFSYDVKMKEKGDIPEGYSVSREKKERFSLILESASTNQTSMYLCASSLPTSGQETQYFGPGTRLLVL.

The chain combines TRBV5-5 with TRBJ1-1, with TRBD1 as a possible D gene (6 bases). CDR3 length: 15 amino acids. Looked up from germline, CDR1 is SGHKS and CDR2 is YYEKEE (reference sequence). Trimming removed 4 bases at V and 7 bases at J, with 20 bases between. As DNA, the CDR3 is TGTGCCAGCAGCCCCCGGGGGGCGCTGATAAGTGAAGCTTTCTTT. It encodes CASSPRGALISEAFF.

This sequence joins TRBV6-5 and TRBJ2-7, with D possibly being TRBD1 (5 bases). The germline gives CDR1 MNHEY, CDR2 SVGAGI. Between the trimmed V and J ends, which lost 4 bases and 3 bases, there was a span of 13 bases. There are 14 residues in the CDR3. The CDR3 bases are TGTGCCAGCAGTTCCGGCAGGGCCCGCTACGAGCAGTACTTC. Residues: CASSSGRARYEQYF.